This T cell receptor (beta chain) was retrieved from a study of shared clonotypes between healthy human individuals (dated by TCRdb to about 2020). Background for the entire study: A few men and a couple of women, aged 18 to 49 years, made up the cohort. To increase sequencing depth and limit assay-specific biases, TCR repertoire library preparation and sequencing were carried out by different laboratories using diverse techniques. Per donor, three plates each were used for CD4 naive and CD4 memory, two for CD8 naive, and one for CD8 memory. Each donor's leukapheresis produced roughly between about 0.8 and 10 billion PBMCs. The study deeply sequenced blood TCR repertoires of about five healthy adults to estimate repertoire size and the extent of clonotype sharing between individuals.

CD8 naive samples were obtained by positive selection for CCR7 among CD45RO-negative cells, yielding a CD45RA+CCR7+ population from which TemRA cells were excluded. Healthy HIV-negative adults with no recently reported acute infections or vaccinations were included as donors. Every donor was a Caucasian adult living in Nashville, Tennessee, USA. Blood was collected by leukapheresis, and PBMCs were isolated by Ficoll-Histopaque density gradient centrifugation and then cryopreserved in liquid nitrogen vapor phase. Analytical flow cytometry was used to check the purity and quantity of each magnetically sorted T cell population. Genomic DNA was isolated from each sorted fraction and quantified by UV absorbance on a Nanodrop 2000c. Overall study results and their limits: Only blood was sampled, and tissue TCR repertoires likely differ from those in blood. Rarefaction of sorted-subset datasets indicated incomplete sequencing despite the large sequencing depth. The genetic and exposure-history diversity represented was limited by the small number of donors. Estimated clonotype richness was generally larger for naive than for memory subsets. Pairwise subsampling led to the expectation that sequencing depth would affect the degree of clonotype sharing among donors. Across four donors, around 5.4% of naive CD4, more than 3% of naive CD8, around 2.1% of memory CD4, and over 0.35% of memory CD8 clonotypes were shared. Compared with non-shared clonotypes, the clonotypes found in all four sorted-subset donors had higher generation probabilities.

Using the deep immunoSEQ assay, multiplex PCR amplified TCR CDR3 regions from genomic DNA. Genomic DNA extracted from each cell subset was distributed evenly over all wells of several immunoSEQ 96-well plates, and each plate served as one replicate. For sorted subsets, roughly 0.2 ug genomic DNA, equal to tens of thousands of T cell genomes, was loaded into each replicate PCR. Purified libraries were measured with a Qubit 3.0 fluorometer, size-checked on a Bioanalyzer 2100, and measured again with the KAPA Library Quantification kit. Every immunoSEQ 96-well plate was sequenced on a dedicated single-read 150-cycle Illumina NextSeq 550 flow cell. For the original study's pipeline: Because the immunoSEQ output held only junctional sequences and lacked quality scores, the filtering could not match the filtering applied to full-length reads. To assign V/J genes and CDR3, sequences were annotated using PyIR, a Python wrapper for IgBLAST v1.9, with IMGT germline references. Any read was removed if the V/J assignment was weak (E-value above 1e-6), the CDR3 was missing, or the read contained stop codons, out-of-frame junctions, or ambiguous translated residues. A V3J clonotype was defined by an identical inferred V gene, J gene, and CDR3 amino acid sequence. To compute the percentage overlap between repertoires, the number of shared unique clonotypes was divided by the size of the smaller repertoire. Richness of each repertoire was evaluated using RTK rarefaction, the Chao1 estimator, and Recon v2.1 estimates of unobserved clonotypes. Generation probabilities for all TCRbeta clonotypes obtained by the gDNA method from a handful of donors were computed using OLGA. In TCRdb, the immuneACCESS table is reduced to in-frame sequences with V and J assigned. These tables do not hold every clone; where another copy was compared, an unresolved V gene accounts for under half, and the others remain unexplained. Clone size and V and J calls were adopted from that table, with D and trimming inferred from the DNA. Within this sample are about 1,800,000 clones, with roughly 94% of them counted one time only. Of the sample, more than 0.95% is held by the ten largest clones.

The sample holds one count of this clone. What antigen it recognizes has not been identified. Base qualities were left out, and no much larger clone turns up one base away. Including the terminal cysteine and phenylalanine, the CDR3 comprises 12 residues. This entry keeps only the CDR3 DNA: 36 bases, framed from base 1. V loses 4 bases, J loses 5 bases, and the germline ends lie 8 bases apart. CDR1 SGHVS and CDR2 FQNEAQ are derived from the germline V gene. This TCR came from a man aged 18 to 29 in good health. The sample consisted of naive CD8+ T cells sorted from blood. According to the study, the label for this sample's cell subset or site signals: CD45RA+CCR7+. Recombination linked TRBV7-8 to TRBJ1-2; confidence is insufficient to name the D gene. The DNA reads as follows: TGTGCCAGCAGCTCCGGGGATTATGGCTACACCTTC. The translation is CASSSGDYGYTF.